One T cell receptor (beta chain) is described in this entry. Its cognate antigen has yet to be identified. No base qualities exist here, and no much larger clone lies one base off it. The CDR3 has 14 amino acids, counting the end cysteine and phenylalanine. Left in the record is the CDR3 DNA by itself, 42 bases read in frame from the first base. CDR1 and CDR2 were assigned from the germline V gene (reference sequence) as GTSNPN and SVGIG. V loses 2 bases of germline sequence and J loses 5 bases, and the interval between the two ends is 16 bases. These data belong to a study of shared clonotypes between healthy human individuals (dated by TCRdb to the early 2020s). Context from the whole study: The cohort included three men and two women between 18 and 49 years of age. Libraries were prepared and TCR repertoires were sequenced by different laboratories using diverse techniques, in order to increase sequencing depth and limit assay-specific biases. For each donor, CD4 naive and CD4 memory were each given three plates, CD8 naive was given two plates, and CD8 memory was given one plate. Each donor's leukapheresis produced roughly between roughly 0.85 and 9.5 billion PBMCs. Blood TCR repertoires of five healthy adults were deeply sequenced to estimate repertoire size and the extent of clonotype sharing between individuals.

TCR CDR3 regions were amplified from genomic DNA by multiplex PCR using the deep immunoSEQ assay. Extracted genomic DNA from each cell subset was distributed evenly across all wells of several immunoSEQ 96-well plates, and each plate was treated as a replicate. For sorted subsets, around 200 ng genomic DNA, equal to 25,000 to 35,000 T cell genomes, was loaded into each replicate PCR. Purified libraries were quantified with a Qubit 3.0 fluorometer, sized on a Bioanalyzer 2100, and re-quantified with the KAPA Library Quantification kit. A separate single-read 150-cycle Illumina NextSeq 550 flow cell was used to sequence each immunoSEQ 96-well plate. The authors' pipeline ran thus. Because only junctional sequences without quality scores were contained in the immunoSEQ output, filtering matching that applied to full-length reads could not be performed. To assign V/J genes and CDR3, sequences were annotated against IMGT germline references using PyIR, a Python wrapper for IgBLAST v1.9. Reads were removed for weak V/J assignments (E-value above 1e-6), missing CDR3, stop codons, out-of-frame junctions, or ambiguous translated residues. A V3J clonotype was defined by an identical inferred V gene, J gene, and CDR3 amino acid sequence. Percentage overlap between repertoires was computed as shared unique clonotypes divided by the size of the smaller repertoire. Richness of each repertoire was evaluated using RTK rarefaction, the Chao1 estimator, and Recon v2.1 estimates of unobserved clonotypes. Generation probabilities were computed with OLGA for all TCRbeta clonotypes obtained by the gDNA method from several donors. The table was pulled from immuneACCESS by TCRdb, which kept in-frame rearrangements only. Such tables lose some clones; where checked, under half of the loss comes from unresolved V genes, and the rest has no known cause. V and J calls and clone size are copied from that table; D and trimming were computed from the DNA. This sample lists 1.6 million or so clones; around 95% were detected once. Approximately 1.1% of the sample rests with the top ten.

Donors were healthy HIV-negative adults with no recently reported acute infections or vaccinations. All donors were Caucasian adults living in Nashville, Tennessee, USA. CD4+ T cells were enriched by magnetic negative selection; naive cells were then positively selected on CD45RA, and the negative fraction formed the memory subset. Blood was collected by leukapheresis, and PBMCs were isolated by Ficoll-Histopaque density gradient centrifugation and then cryopreserved in liquid nitrogen vapor phase. Analytical flow cytometry was used to check the purity and quantity of every magnetically sorted T cell population. Genomic DNA was isolated from every sorted fraction and measured by UV absorbance on a Nanodrop 2000c. Points the paper makes about the study in general: Only blood was sampled, and tissue TCR repertoires likely differ from those in blood. Compared with non-shared clonotypes, clonotypes shared by all four sorted-subset donors had higher generation probabilities. Pairwise subsampling led to the expectation that sequencing depth would affect the degree of clonotype sharing among donors. The genetic and exposure-history diversity represented was limited by the small number of donors. Across a few donors, approximately 4.9% of naive CD4, over 3% of naive CD8, under 2.5% of memory CD4, and about 0.4% of memory CD8 clonotypes were shared. Rarefaction of sorted-subset datasets indicated incomplete sequencing despite the large sequencing depth. Naive subsets generally had larger estimated clonotype richness than memory subsets did.

The chain is made from TRBV30 and TRBJ2-7; TRBD1 is perhaps the D gene, given 6 matching bases. Material for sequencing was naive CD4+ T cells sorted from blood. The sample's cell subset or site label, decoded: CD45RA+ positively selected. The source of this sequence is a man aged 25 to 40 in good health. The DNA sequence is given as TGTGCCTGGAGTCCAGGGGTGCGATGGGACGAGCAGTACTTC. The encoded protein is CAWSPGVRWDEQYF.